Detailed here is one T cell receptor (beta chain). The target antigen is unknown. This entry belongs to a study of Ad26.COV2.S vaccination and SARS-CoV-2 variants. Study-level points and caveats: Recipients of either vaccine or placebo displayed similar breadth of non-spike TCRs.

The treatment was: around 19 received Ad26.COV2.S at low or high dose, single or two shots; 5 received placebo; per-sample allocation not given. Collection of samples fell on day 63 after the first vaccine or placebo injection. Sequencing used immunoSEQ multiplex PCR; TCRdb keeps in-frame clones, though not all of them. Here the sample spans nearly 400,000 clones, around 91% being singletons. CDR3 length equals 13 residues. Per germline, CDR1 KGHDR and CDR2 SFDVKD. The V segment lost 6 bases and the J segment 3 bases; nucleotides outside the gene matches: 4. The sample in question was peripheral blood, obtained in a trial of Ad26.COV2.S vaccine versus placebo. The receptor was isolated from a person aged 18-60 years who received the Ad26.COV2.S COVID-19 vaccine or a placebo. The rearrangement uses TRBV24-1 and TRBJ2-7, with 7 bases that match TRBD1. For the CDR3, the DNA is TGTGCCACCAGTCAGACAGGGCTCTACGAGCAGTACTTC. Amino acid sequence: CATSQTGLYEQYF.